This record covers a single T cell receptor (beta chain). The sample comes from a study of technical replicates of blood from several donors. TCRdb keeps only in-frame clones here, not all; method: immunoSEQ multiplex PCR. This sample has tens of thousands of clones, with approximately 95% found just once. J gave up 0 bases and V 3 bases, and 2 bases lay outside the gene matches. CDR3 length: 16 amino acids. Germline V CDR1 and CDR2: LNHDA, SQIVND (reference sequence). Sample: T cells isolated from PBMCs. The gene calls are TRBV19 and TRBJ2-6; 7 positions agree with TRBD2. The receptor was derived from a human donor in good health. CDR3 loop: CASSIAGDSGANVLTF. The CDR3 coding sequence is TGTGCCAGTAGTATCGCGGGGGACTCTGGGGCCAACGTCCTGACTTTC.